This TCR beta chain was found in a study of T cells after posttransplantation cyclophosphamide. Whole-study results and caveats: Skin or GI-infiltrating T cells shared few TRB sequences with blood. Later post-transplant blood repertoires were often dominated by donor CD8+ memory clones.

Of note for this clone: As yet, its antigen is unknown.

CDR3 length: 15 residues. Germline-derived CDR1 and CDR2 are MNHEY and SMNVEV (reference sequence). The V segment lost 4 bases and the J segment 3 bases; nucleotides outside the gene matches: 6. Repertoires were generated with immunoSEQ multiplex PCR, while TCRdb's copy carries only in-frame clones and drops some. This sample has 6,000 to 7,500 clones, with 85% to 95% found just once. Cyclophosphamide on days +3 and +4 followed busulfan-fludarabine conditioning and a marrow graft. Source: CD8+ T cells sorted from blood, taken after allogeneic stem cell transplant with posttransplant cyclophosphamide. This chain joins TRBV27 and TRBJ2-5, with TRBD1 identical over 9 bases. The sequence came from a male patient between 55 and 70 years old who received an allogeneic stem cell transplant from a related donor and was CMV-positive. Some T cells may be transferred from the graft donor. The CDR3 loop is CASSSEQGAEETQYF. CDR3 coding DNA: TGTGCCAGCAGTTCCGAACAGGGGGCAGAAGAGACCCAGTACTTC.